The T cell receptor (beta chain) under discussion was sequenced for a study of cytomegalovirus exposure and HLA in healthy donors. Study-level points and caveats: CMV serostatus alone was available as immune exposure information.

It was with 60 Vbeta and 13 Jbeta primers that the PCR ran. The table came from immunoSEQ multiplex PCR; TCRdb's copy has only in-frame clones and leaves some out. The sample carries 150,000 to 200,000 clones, 75% to 85% recorded once. In the case of this clone: The antigen remains unidentified.

V was shortened by 4 bases and J by 2 bases, with 13 bases between the two germline ends. The CDR3 contains 16 residues. The germline V gene encodes CDR1 SGHNT and CDR2 YYREEE (reference sequence). The specimen was PBMCs. The genes are TRBV5-4 and TRBJ2-6, with D perhaps matching TRBD2 (6 bases). The sequence was obtained from a woman aged 50 to 60 in good health and CMV-seronegative. This CDR3 reads CASSPGARAGANVLTF. DNA of the CDR3: TGTGCCAGCAGCCCGGGAGCTCGGGCTGGGGCCAACGTCCTGACTTTC.